This T cell receptor (beta chain) derives from a study of Ad26.COV2.S vaccination and SARS-CoV-2 variants. Study at large: Donor participated within the Ad26.COV2.S arm of the COV1001 trial. The authors gave Ad26.COV2.S intramuscularly, either once or twice 56 days apart.

As regards this clone: The antigen is undetermined.

General study results and limits: Responses of spike-specific T cells (both CD8+ and CD4+) reportedly showed substantial breadth after vaccination. Vaccinated and placebo-treated recipients had similar non-spike TCR breadth.

Regarding treatment: over 15 received Ad26.COV2.S at low or high dose, single or two shots; roughly 5 received placebo; per-sample allocation not given. Repertoires come from day 63 after the first vaccine or placebo injection. V gave up 7 bases and J gave up 2 bases, with 17 bases separating them. The CDR3 totals 16 residues. Germline CDR1 and CDR2: SEHNR and FQNEAQ (reference sequence). Method: immunoSEQ multiplex PCR; TCRdb's copy keeps in-frame clones and lacks some. Among over 400,000 clones listed, nearly 90% were seen once. The origin of this receptor is a person aged 18-65 years who received the Ad26.COV2.S COVID-19 vaccine or a placebo. V usage is TRBV7-9 and J usage is TRBJ1-4; a weak D match, TRBD1 (5 bases). Sequencing was performed on peripheral blood, taken in a trial of Ad26.COV2.S vaccine versus placebo. CDR3 in amino acids: CASTRDGIATNEKLFF. CDR3 sequence (DNA): TGTGCCAGCACCAGGGACGGGATTGCGACTAATGAAAAACTGTTTTTT. The full variable domain, with the rest looked up from reference TRBV7-9 and TRBJ1-4, is DTGVSQNPRHKITKRGQNVTFRCDPISEHNRLYWYRQTLGQGPEFLTYFQNEAQLEKSRLLSDRFSAERPKGSFSTLEIQRTEQGDSAMYLCASTRDGIATNEKLFFGSGTQLSVL.